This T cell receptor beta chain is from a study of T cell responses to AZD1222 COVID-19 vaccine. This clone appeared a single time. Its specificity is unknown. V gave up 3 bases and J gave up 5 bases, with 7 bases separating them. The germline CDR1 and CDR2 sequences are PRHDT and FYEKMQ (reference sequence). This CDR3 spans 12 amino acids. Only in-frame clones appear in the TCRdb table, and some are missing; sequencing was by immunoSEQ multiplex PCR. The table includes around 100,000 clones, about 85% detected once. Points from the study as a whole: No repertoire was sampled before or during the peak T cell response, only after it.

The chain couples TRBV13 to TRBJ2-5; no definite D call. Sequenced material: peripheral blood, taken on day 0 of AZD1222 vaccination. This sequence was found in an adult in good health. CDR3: CASSFVDETQYF. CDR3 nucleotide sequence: TGTGCCAGCAGCTTCGTCGATGAGACCCAGTACTTC.